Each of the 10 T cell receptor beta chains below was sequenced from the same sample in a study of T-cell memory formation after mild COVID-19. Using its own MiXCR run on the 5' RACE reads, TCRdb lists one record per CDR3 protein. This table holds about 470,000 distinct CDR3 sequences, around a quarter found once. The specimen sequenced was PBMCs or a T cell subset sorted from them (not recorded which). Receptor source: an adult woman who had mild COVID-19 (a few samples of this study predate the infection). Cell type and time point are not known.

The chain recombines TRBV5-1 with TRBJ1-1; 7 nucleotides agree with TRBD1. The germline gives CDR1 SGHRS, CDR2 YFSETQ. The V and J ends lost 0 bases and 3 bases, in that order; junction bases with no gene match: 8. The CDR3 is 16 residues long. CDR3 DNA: TGCGCCAGCAGCTTGGTAGGGGGCCTCCCAGACACTGAAGCTTTCTTT. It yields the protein CASSLVGGLPDTEAFF.

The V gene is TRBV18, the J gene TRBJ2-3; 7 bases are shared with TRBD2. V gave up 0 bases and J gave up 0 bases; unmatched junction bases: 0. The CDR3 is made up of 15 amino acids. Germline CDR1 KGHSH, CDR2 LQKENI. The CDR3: CASSPPGGSTDTQYF. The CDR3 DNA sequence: TGTGCCAGCTCACCACCGGGGGGGAGCACAGATACGCAGTATTTT.

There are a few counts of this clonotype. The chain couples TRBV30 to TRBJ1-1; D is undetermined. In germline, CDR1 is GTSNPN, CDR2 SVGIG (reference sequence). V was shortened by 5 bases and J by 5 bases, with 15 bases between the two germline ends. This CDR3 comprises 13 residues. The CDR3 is CAWAKNGNTEAFF. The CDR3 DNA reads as TGTGCCTGGGCGAAAAATGGGAATACTGAAGCTTTCTTT.

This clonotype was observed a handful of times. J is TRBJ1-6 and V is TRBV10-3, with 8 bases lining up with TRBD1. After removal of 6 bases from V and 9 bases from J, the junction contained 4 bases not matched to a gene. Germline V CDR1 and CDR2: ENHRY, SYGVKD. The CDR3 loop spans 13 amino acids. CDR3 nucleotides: TGTGCCATCAGCTCGGACAGGGCTTCACCCCTCCACTTT. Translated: CAISSDRASPLHF.

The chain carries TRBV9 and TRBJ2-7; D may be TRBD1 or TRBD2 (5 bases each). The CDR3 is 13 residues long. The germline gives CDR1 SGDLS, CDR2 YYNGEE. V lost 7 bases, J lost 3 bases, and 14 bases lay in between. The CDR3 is CASGDGPFYEQYF. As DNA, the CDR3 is TGTGCCAGCGGGGACGGACCGTTCTACGAGCAGTACTTC.

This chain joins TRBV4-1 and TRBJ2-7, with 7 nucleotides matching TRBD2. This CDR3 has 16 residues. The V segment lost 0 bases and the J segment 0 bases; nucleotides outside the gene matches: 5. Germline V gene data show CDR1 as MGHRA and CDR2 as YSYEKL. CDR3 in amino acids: CASSQDPRGSSYEQYF. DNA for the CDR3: TGCGCCAGCAGCCAAGATCCGCGGGGGAGCTCCTACGAGCAGTACTTC.

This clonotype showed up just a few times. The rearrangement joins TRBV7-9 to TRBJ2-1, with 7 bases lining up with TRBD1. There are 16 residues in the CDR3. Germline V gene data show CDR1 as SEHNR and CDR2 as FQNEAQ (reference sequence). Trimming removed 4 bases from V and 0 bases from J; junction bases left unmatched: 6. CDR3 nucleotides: TGTGCCAGCAGCTCTACAGGGGACAGCTCCTACAATGAGCAGTTCTTC. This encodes CASSSTGDSSYNEQFF.

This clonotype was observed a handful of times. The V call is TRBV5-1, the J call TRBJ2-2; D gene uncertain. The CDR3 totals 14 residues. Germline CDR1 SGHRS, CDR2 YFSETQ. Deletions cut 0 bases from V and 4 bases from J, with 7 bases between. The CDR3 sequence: CASSLVVRTGELFF. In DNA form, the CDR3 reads TGCGCCAGCAGCTTGGTAGTCCGCACCGGGGAGCTGTTTTTT.

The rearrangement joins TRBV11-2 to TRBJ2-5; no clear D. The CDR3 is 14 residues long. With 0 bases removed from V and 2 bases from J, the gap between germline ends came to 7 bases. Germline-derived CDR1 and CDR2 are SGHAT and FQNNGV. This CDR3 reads CASSLDRQQETQYF. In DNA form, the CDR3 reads TGTGCCAGCAGCTTAGATAGGCAGCAAGAGACCCAGTACTTC. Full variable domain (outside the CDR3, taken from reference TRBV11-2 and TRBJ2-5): EAGVAQSPRYKIIEKRQSVAFWCNPISGHATLYWYQQILGQGPKLLIQFQNNGVVDDSQLPKDRFSAERLKGVDSTLKIQPAKLEDSAVYLCASSLDRQQETQYFGPGTRLLVL.

CDR3 sequence (DNA): TGTGCCAGCAGCTTAGGCGCGACCCCATGGGAAGAGACCCAGTACTTC. Translating it yields CASSLGATPWEETQYF. V is TRBV11-2 and J is TRBJ2-5; D call uncertain. Trimming removed 1 base at V and 3 bases at J, with 15 bases between. The CDR3 is 16 amino acids. Germline V gene lookup returns CDR1 SGHAT and CDR2 FQNNGV.